This T cell receptor (beta chain) is from a study of control samples from healthy donors and cancer patients. Clones were sequenced by immunoSEQ multiplex PCR, and TCRdb holds only the in-frame ones, with some missing. This table has 210,000 or so clones, about 90% appearing once. The CDR3 extends over 14 amino acids. V dropped 6 bases and J dropped 1; count of bases not matched to a gene: 0. Germline CDR1 is WNHNN and CDR2 is SYGVQD (reference sequence). The sequencing input was blood. The receptor's source is a man younger than 45 in good health. This sequence joins TRBV10-1 and TRBJ2-2; 9 nucleotides align to TRBD1. The CDR3 here is CASRGQGNTGELFF. The CDR3 bases are TGCGCCAGCAGGGGACAGGGGAACACCGGGGAGCTGTTTTTT.